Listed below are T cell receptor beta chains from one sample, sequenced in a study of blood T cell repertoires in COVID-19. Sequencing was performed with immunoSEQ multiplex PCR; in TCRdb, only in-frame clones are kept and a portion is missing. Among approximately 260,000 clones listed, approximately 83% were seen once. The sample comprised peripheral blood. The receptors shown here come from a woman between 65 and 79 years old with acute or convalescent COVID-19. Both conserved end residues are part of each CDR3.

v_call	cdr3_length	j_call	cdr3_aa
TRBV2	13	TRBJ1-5	CASSGTGYQPQHF
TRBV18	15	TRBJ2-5	CASSPQSGSRETQYF
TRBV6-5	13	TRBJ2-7	CASITPGGYEQYF
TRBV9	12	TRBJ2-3	CASSRDGNTQYF
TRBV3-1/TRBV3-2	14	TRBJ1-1	CASSDQGARTEAFF
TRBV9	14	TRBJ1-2	CASSPGLGNYGYTF
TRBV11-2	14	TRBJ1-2	CASSSTRVPHGYTF
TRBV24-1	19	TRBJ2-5	CATSDSPGLAGGSQETQYF
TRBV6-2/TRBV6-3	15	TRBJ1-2	CASSDPGTGGTRYTF
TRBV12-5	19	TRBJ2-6	CASGLVLGGQKSGANVLTF
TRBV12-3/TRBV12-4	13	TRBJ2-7	CASSLRHPAEQYF
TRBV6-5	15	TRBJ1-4	CASSRMARNNEKLFF
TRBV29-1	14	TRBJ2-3	CSVEAGFRTDTQYF
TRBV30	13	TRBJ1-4	CAWSAQLQEKLFF
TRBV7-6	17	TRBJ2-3	CASSLVTGGGRVDTQYF
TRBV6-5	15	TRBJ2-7	CASNKVDRGSYEQYF
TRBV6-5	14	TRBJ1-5	CASRPRTTWQPQHF
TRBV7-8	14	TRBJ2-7	CASSSRGWQAEQYF
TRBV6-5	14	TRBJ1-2	CASLTRTQGYGYTF
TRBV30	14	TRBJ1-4	CAWSPGGRGEKLFF